This T cell receptor (beta chain) was recorded in a study of glioma-infiltrating T cells. Study-wide findings and caveats: Only very few CDR3 sequences appeared in both tissue and blood. Above-expected tissue-blood divergence occurred in all gliomas, most in low-grade ones.

The CDR3 contains 14 residues. Per germline, CDR1 SGHRS and CDR2 YFSETQ. V lost 0 bases and J lost 2, with 8 bases in between. TCR alpha and beta CDR3 regions were amplified from RNA using iRepertoire nested multiplex PCR. TCRdb re-derived calls from the multiplex PCR reads in MiXCR, one entry per CDR3 protein. The table records under 20,000 distinct CDR3 sequences, roughly 50% of them present only once. This clonotype occurred a few times. Its target is not known. Sequences were obtained from glioma tissue, nonneoplastic brain tissue, or PBMCs (not recorded which). The V gene is TRBV5-1, the J gene TRBJ1-1; D is ambiguous. The clonotype originates from a human donor with low-grade glioma or glioblastoma, undergoing nonglioma brain surgery, or in good health (not recorded which). The CDR3 DNA sequence: TGCGCCAGCAGCTTGGCCGCCGATAACACTGAAGCTTTCTTT. Its translation: CASSLAADNTEAFF.